A single sample gave rise to the 20 T cell receptor beta chains below, sequenced in a study of blood T cell repertoires in COVID-19. TCRdb keeps only in-frame clones here, not all; method: immunoSEQ multiplex PCR. The sample lists a few hundred thousand clones; 80% to 90% were seen once. Sequenced material: PBMCs or T cells enriched from blood (not recorded which). The receptors were sampled from a woman in her fifties or sixties who had recovered from COVID-19.

V usage is TRBV28 and J usage is TRBJ2-1, with D perhaps TRBD2 (6 bases). Germline CDR1 MDHEN, CDR2 SYDVKM. The CDR3 length is 17 residues. V was cut by 5 bases and J by 7 bases, with 24 bases left in between. CDR3 nucleotide sequence: TGTGCCAGCAGTCACCTACCGGACTATTTGGCCTCGAATGAGCAGTTCTTC. Translating gives CASSHLPDYLASNEQFF.

J is TRBJ1-3 and V is TRBV19; D not resolved. CDR1 and CDR2 (germline): LNHDA, SQIVND (reference sequence). The V end was cut by 5 bases, the J end by 4 bases, with 6 bases between. The CDR3 has 12 amino acids. The CDR3 DNA reads TGTGCCAGTAGTTCAGCGGGAAACACCATATATTTT. Protein sequence: CASSSAGNTIYF.

The chain combines TRBV7-2 with TRBJ2-4; 7 bases align to TRBD1. Germline CDR1 SGHTA, CDR2 FQGNSA. Losses at the gene ends were 0 bases for V and 0 bases for J; bases not matched to a gene: 2. There are 16 residues in the CDR3. The CDR3 region is CASSLARTGAKNIQYF. DNA of the CDR3: TGTGCCAGCAGCTTAGCGCGGACAGGAGCCAAAAACATTCAGTACTTC.

The V and J genes are TRBV12-3 or TRBV12-4 and TRBJ1-2; D is unclear. The length of the CDR3 is 12 residues. V lost 6 bases, J lost 8 bases, and 13 bases lay in between. The CDR3 here is CASRLMGRGYTF. In nucleotides, the CDR3 is TGTGCCAGCAGATTGATGGGGAGAGGCTACACCTTC.

The J gene is TRBJ1-2, the V gene TRBV14; D gene uncertain. This CDR3 has 15 residues. The V gene's germline CDR1 is SGHDN and CDR2 FVKESK. Trimming removed 4 bases from V and 6 bases from J, with 18 bases in between. In DNA form, the CDR3 reads TGTGCCAGCAGCCCGCTCCGGGGTATCGATGATGGCTACACCTTC. Residues: CASSPLRGIDDGYTF.

As to this clone: The sample carries other DNA sequences with the same CDR3. The V and J genes are TRBV5-1 and TRBJ2-1, with D possibly TRBD1 on 5 matching bases. V shed 2 bases and J shed 5 bases, with 11 bases lying between them. This CDR3 contains 14 residues. The germline CDR1 and CDR2 sequences are SGHRS and YFSETQ. CDR3 bases: TGCGCCAGCAGCTTAGGGCAGGGAAACAATGAGCAGTTCTTC. It translates to CASSLGQGNNEQFF.

The chain combines TRBV7-8 with TRBJ1-5; a possible D gene is TRBD1 (6 bases). V gave up 5 bases and J gave up 2 bases, with 16 bases separating them. CDR3 length: 16 amino acids. Germline CDR1 is SGHVS and CDR2 is FQNEAQ. CDR3 loop: CASSPTTGVGNQPQHF. Here the CDR3 DNA reads TGTGCCAGCAGCCCGACGACAGGAGTGGGCAATCAGCCCCAGCATTTT.

The chain couples TRBV29-1 to TRBJ1-1; the match to TRBD1 covers 9 bases. Losses at the gene ends were 6 bases for V and 0 bases for J; bases not matched to a gene: 5. There are 14 residues in the CDR3. Germline loops: CDR1 SQVTM, CDR2 ANQGSEA. The CDR3, as DNA: TGCAGCGTCTGGACAGGGGACATGAACACTGAAGCTTTCTTT. It yields the protein CSVWTGDMNTEAFF.

The chain recombines TRBV25-1 with TRBJ2-6; 8 bases agree with TRBD1. Germline loops: CDR1 MGHDK, CDR2 SYGVNS. The ends lost 6 bases at V and 2 bases at J; junction bases unmatched: 6. The CDR3 covers 16 residues. In DNA, the CDR3 is TGTGCCAGCAGCGTCCAGGGGGCGGCTGGGGCCAACGTCCTGACTTTC. As protein: CASSVQGAAGANVLTF.

In regard to this clone: This sample includes further DNA sequences coding for the same CDR3. The chain combines TRBV11-2 with TRBJ2-6; D is uncertain. Germline CDR1 reads SGHAT; CDR2 reads FQNNGV. Trimming took 5 bases from V and 2 from J, leaving 4 bases between them. This CDR3 has 13 amino acids. In DNA, the CDR3 is TGTGCCAGCAGCCCCGCTGGGGCCAACGTCCTGACTTTC. This encodes CASSPAGANVLTF.

The chain uses TRBV5-1 and TRBJ2-7; 7 bases match TRBD1. J gave up 4 bases and V 0 bases, and 22 bases lay outside the gene matches. From germline, CDR1 is SGHRS and CDR2 YFSETQ. There are 20 residues in the CDR3. The CDR3 spells CASSLEPRDSRAVVGYEQYV. The CDR3 DNA reads TGCGCCAGCAGCTTGGAGCCTCGGGACAGTCGAGCGGTGGTAGGGTACGAGCAGTACGTC.

In this sample, this clone turned up once. V usage is TRBV28 and J usage is TRBJ2-3, with 8 bases identical to TRBD2. Trimming took 5 bases from V and 6 from J; bases not matched to a gene: 10. Per germline, CDR1 MDHEN and CDR2 SYDVKM. The CDR3 has 15 residues. The CDR3 sequence is CASSQIAGPKDTQYF. The CDR3 nucleotides are TGTGCCAGCAGTCAAATAGCGGGGCCTAAGGATACGCAGTATTTT.

The rearrangement uses TRBV29-1 and TRBJ2-1; 7 bases map to TRBD1. Germline V lookup: CDR1 SQVTM, CDR2 ANQGSEA. This CDR3 contains 16 residues. With V trimmed by 4 bases and J by 4 bases, 13 bases remained unmatched. CDR3 sequence reads: CSVVSRGQPLYNEQFF. CDR3 DNA: TGCAGCGTTGTTAGCCGGGGACAGCCTCTTTACAATGAGCAGTTCTTC.

The chain uses TRBV6-5 and TRBJ2-1; 7 nucleotides align to TRBD1. J gave up 8 bases and V 8 bases, and 3 bases lay outside the gene matches. The germline gives CDR1 MNHEY, CDR2 SVGAGI. The CDR3 contains 11 residues. CDR3 sequence reads: CASQTGDEQFF. CDR3 in DNA: TGTGCCAGCCAAACAGGGGATGAGCAGTTCTTC.

The chain is built from TRBV2 and TRBJ1-2, with 7 bases lining up with TRBD1. This CDR3 region has 15 residues. V trimming: 6 bases; J trimming: 4 bases; junction bases outside the gene matches: 11. Germline V gives CDR1 SNHLY, CDR2 FYNNEI. CDR3 region: CASSSQQGIGYGYTF. The CDR3 nucleotides read TGTGCCAGCAGCAGTCAACAGGGGATCGGCTATGGCTACACCTTC.

The genes are TRBV6-2 or TRBV6-3 and TRBJ2-5, with 11 bases identical to TRBD2. Per the germline V gene, CDR1 is MNHEY and CDR2 is SVGEGT. CDR3 length: 16 amino acids. Trimming cost V 5 bases and J 4 bases; bases outside gene matches: 9. CDR3 residues: CASSTPLTSGVETQYF. DNA for the CDR3: TGTGCCAGCAGTACCCCCCTGACTAGCGGGGTAGAGACCCAGTACTTC.

The J gene is TRBJ1-4, the V gene TRBV11-3; D is perhaps TRBD1 (5 bases). V was shortened by 4 bases and J by 3 bases, with 15 bases between the two germline ends. The CDR3 runs 16 residues. Germline assignment: CDR1 SGHNT and CDR2 YENEEA. DNA for the CDR3: TGTGCCAGCAGCTCGACCTACAGGAAGTCTAATGAAAAACTGTTTTTT. The encoded protein is CASSSTYRKSNEKLFF.

The V and J genes are TRBV18 and TRBJ2-3; tentatively, D is TRBD1 (6 bases). Looked up from germline, CDR1 is KGHSH and CDR2 is LQKENI. V was cut by 1 base and J by 6 bases, with 14 bases left in between. The CDR3 length is 15 residues. As DNA, the CDR3 is TGTGCCAGCTCACCACATTGGGGGCGGGCGGATACGCAGTATTTT. Protein: CASSPHWGRADTQYF.

This chain links TRBV13 with TRBJ1-5, with D uncertain. There are 15 residues in the CDR3. Germline CDR1 is PRHDT and CDR2 is FYEKMQ (reference sequence). Trimming took 5 bases from V and 4 from J, leaving 15 bases between them. The CDR3 sequence is CASSPRRDSNQPQHF. In nucleotides, the CDR3 is TGTGCCAGCAGCCCCCGCCGGGATTCAAATCAGCCCCAGCATTTT.

CDR3 coding DNA: TGCGCCAGCAGCTTGTTGGGACAGGGGATAACGGAGACCCAGTACTTC. Protein product: CASSLLGQGITETQYF. The chain uses TRBV5-1 and TRBJ2-5, with 10 bases matching TRBD1. Per the germline V gene, CDR1 is SGHRS and CDR2 is YFSETQ. With V trimmed by 1 base and J by 5 bases, 8 bases remained unmatched. CDR3 size: 16 residues.